This T cell receptor beta chain is drawn from a study of shared clonotypes between healthy human individuals. Method: immunoSEQ multiplex PCR; TCRdb's copy keeps in-frame clones and lacks some. The repertoire includes about 2,500,000 clones, approximately 90% of them detected once, and 0.11% to 0.15% sits in the top ten. Trimming cost V 7 bases and J 4 bases; bases outside gene matches: 12. The CDR3 is made up of 15 amino acids. Germline V gene data show CDR1 as SGHAT and CDR2 as FQNNGV. The sequenced material came from naive CD4+ T cells sorted from blood. Subset denoted: CD45RA+ positively selected. The origin of this receptor is a man aged 18 to 35 in good health. This chain connects TRBV11-2 to TRBJ2-5; the match to TRBD1 covers 7 bases. CDR3: CASTKGQVGGETQYF. The CDR3 DNA is TGTGCCAGCACGAAAGGACAGGTCGGCGGAGAGACCCAGTACTTC.